This entry describes one TCR beta chain. Primers: 60 Vbeta forward and 13 Jbeta reverse. Profiled with immunoSEQ multiplex PCR; TCRdb holds only in-frame clones, not every one. This table has roughly 180,000 clones, 77% appearing once. V shed 3 bases, J shed 6 bases, and the junction held 9 bases outside the gene matches. The CDR3 runs to 17 residues. From germline, CDR1 is LNHDA and CDR2 SQIVND (reference sequence). The sample belongs to a study of cytomegalovirus exposure and HLA in healthy donors. The receptor comes from a young man in good health and CMV-seronegative. This chain connects TRBV19 to TRBJ2-1, with 12 nucleotides matching TRBD2. Sequenced input: PBMCs. The CDR3 here is CASSITASGGGFNEQFF. The CDR3 DNA is TGTGCCAGTAGTATTACGGCTAGCGGGGGGGGTTTCAATGAGCAGTTCTTC.